This T cell receptor beta chain was sequenced during a study of T cell repertoires in cytomegalovirus infection. Study-wide findings and caveats: The ex vivo response was dominated by HLA-C-restricted CMV-specific TCR beta clonotypes.

TCRdb re-analysed the reads in MiXCR, keeping a single row per CDR3 protein. The table lists roughly 300,000 distinct CDR3 sequences, more than 8% of them singletons, with about 3.9% in the top ten. V shed 5 bases and J shed 5 bases, with 18 bases lying between them. Germline values: CDR1 MDHEN, CDR2 SYDVKM. The CDR3 consists of 15 residues. About this clonotype itself: Antigen unknown.

This receptor was identified in a human donor in good health (CMV status not recorded). Some clones in this sample may be carry-over from other donors' samples. The specimen sequenced was PBMCs. The V call is TRBV28, the J call TRBJ2-5, with D unclear. The CDR3 protein is CASSPPRLVRETQYF. The CDR3 DNA follows: TGTGCCAGCAGTCCACCTCGACTCGTTCGGGAGACCCAGTACTTC.